The clone carrying this TCR beta chain has a handful of counts. The target antigen is unknown. The entry originates in a study of OX40 agonist ivuxolimab in advanced cancers. Background on the study: Each patient was given ivuxolimab into a vein every 2 weeks, at 0.01 to 10 mg/kg. A male proportion of 82.7% was recorded, with mean age roughly 60 years and range about 23 to 90. Eligibility admitted prior anti-PD-1, anti-PD-L1 or anti-CTLA-4 therapy; 40% to 50% had some. Findings of the study overall: On average, CD8+ T cells had more expanded clones than CD4+.

The length of the CDR3 is 13 residues. With 10 bases clipped from V and 6 bases from J, the junction kept 8 bases outside the gene matches. Per germline, CDR1 MNHEY and CDR2 SVGAGI. Sequenced by immunoSEQ multiplex PCR; TCRdb stores in-frame clones only, minus some. Here the sample spans about 73,000 clones, around nine tenths being singletons. The chain recombines TRBV6-5 with TRBJ1-1, with 10 bases that match TRBD1. The receptor was isolated from an adult with an advanced solid tumor such as melanoma, head and neck, liver or kidney cancer. Sequencing was performed on CD4+ or CD8+ T cells sorted from blood, taken in a trial of the OX40 agonist ivuxolimab. Here the CDR3 reads CATRQGAIAEAFF. CDR3 nucleotide sequence: TGTGCCACCCGACAGGGGGCTATAGCTGAAGCTTTCTTT.